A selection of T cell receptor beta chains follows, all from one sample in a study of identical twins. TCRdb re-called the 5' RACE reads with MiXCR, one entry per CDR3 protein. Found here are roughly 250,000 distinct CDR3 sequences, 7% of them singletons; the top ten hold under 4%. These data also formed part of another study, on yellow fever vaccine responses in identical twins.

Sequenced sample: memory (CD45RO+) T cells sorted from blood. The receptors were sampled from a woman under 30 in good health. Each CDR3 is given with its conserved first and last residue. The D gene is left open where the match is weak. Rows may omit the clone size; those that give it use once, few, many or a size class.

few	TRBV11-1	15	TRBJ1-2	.	CASSLQQGKDYGYTF	TGTGCCAGCAGCTTACAACAGGGAAAGGACTATGGCTACACCTTC
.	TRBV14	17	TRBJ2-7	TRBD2	CASSQGLAGVRSYEQYF	TGTGCCAGCAGCCAGGGGCTAGCGGGAGTTCGATCCTACGAGCAGTACTTC
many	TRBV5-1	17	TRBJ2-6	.	CASSLGHLGSGANVLTF	TGCGCCAGCAGCTTGGGTCACCTGGGTTCCGGGGCCAACGTCCTGACTTTC
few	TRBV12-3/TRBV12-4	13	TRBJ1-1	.	CASSYGVNTEAFF	TGTGCCAGCAGTTATGGGGTGAACACTGAAGCTTTCTTT
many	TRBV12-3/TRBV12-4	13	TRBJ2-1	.	CASTGLRYNEQFF	TGTGCCAGCACGGGACTTCGGTACAATGAGCAGTTCTTC
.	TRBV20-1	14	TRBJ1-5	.	CSARDLGAHQPQHF	TGCAGTGCTAGAGATTTAGGGGCCCATCAGCCCCAGCATTTT
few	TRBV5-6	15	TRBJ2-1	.	CASSLVQRPYNEQFF	TGTGCCAGCAGCTTGGTTCAGCGGCCCTACAATGAGCAGTTCTTC
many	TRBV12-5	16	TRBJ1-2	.	CASGSEPQGWMAGYTF	TGTGCTAGTGGTTCGGAACCCCAGGGTTGGATGGCTGGCTACACCTTC
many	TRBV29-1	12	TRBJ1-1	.	CSVATGRTEAFF	TGCAGCGTTGCTACAGGGCGGACTGAAGCTTTCTTT
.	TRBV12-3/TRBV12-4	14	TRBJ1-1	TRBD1	CASHAGTVNTEAFF	TGTGCCAGCCACGCCGGGACAGTGAACACTGAAGCTTTCTTT
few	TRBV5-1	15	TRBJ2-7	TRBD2	CASSLVASGPYEQYF	TGCGCCAGCAGCTTGGTGGCTAGCGGCCCCTACGAGCAGTACTTC
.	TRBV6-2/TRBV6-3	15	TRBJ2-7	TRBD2	CASSFSGSRRREQYF	TGTGCCAGCAGTTTTAGCGGGAGTCGCCGGCGCGAGCAGTACTTC
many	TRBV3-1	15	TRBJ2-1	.	CASSQNRGPHNEQFF	TGTGCCAGCAGCCAAAACCGGGGGCCACACAATGAGCAGTTCTTC
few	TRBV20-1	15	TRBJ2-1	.	CSALDPGGRDNEQFF	TGCAGTGCTTTAGACCCTGGAGGGAGAGACAATGAGCAGTTCTTC
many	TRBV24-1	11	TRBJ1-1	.	CATSFSGKAFF	TGTGCCACCAGTTTTTCAGGGAAAGCTTTCTTT
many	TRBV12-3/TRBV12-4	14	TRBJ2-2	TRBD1	CASRGTGDTGELFF	TGTGCCAGCAGGGGGACAGGGGACACCGGGGAGCTGTTTTTT
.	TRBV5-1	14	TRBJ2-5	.	CASSSSGHQETQYF	TGCGCCAGCAGCTCGAGCGGACATCAAGAGACCCAGTACTTC
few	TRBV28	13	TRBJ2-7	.	CASSLAGDDEQYF	TGTGCCAGCAGTTTGGCAGGGGACGACGAGCAGTACTTC
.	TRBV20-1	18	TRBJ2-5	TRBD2	CCARDLTSGRTNQETQYF	TGCTGTGCTAGAGATCTGACTAGCGGGAGGACCAACCAAGAGACCCAGTACTTC
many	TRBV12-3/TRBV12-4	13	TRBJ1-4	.	CASSAPADEKLFF	TGTGCCAGCAGTGCCCCCGCAGATGAAAAACTGTTTTTT